This TCR beta chain derives from a study of blood T cells in healthy people across ages. General study points: Donor CMV status was unknown, possibly confounding expanded clonotype changes.

Next came a second PCR, run for about 6 to 11 cycles, which used a sample-barcoded 5' primer along with a J-beta primer mix. TCRdb itself ran the 5' RACE reads through MiXCR, one entry per CDR3 protein. Here the sample spans around 1,500,000 distinct CDR3 sequences, around 42% being singletons. Only a few counts were recorded for this clonotype. The antigen remains undetermined. There are 14 residues in the CDR3. From germline, CDR1 is ENHRY and CDR2 SYGVKD. V trimming: 6 bases; J trimming: 3 bases; junction bases outside the gene matches: 4. This chain links TRBV10-3 with TRBJ2-7; 11 positions agree with TRBD1. The sequenced sample consisted of blood. The clonotype originates from a woman aged 18-29 years in good health. DNA of the CDR3: TGTGCCATCAGCCCGGGACAGGGGGACTACGAGCAGTACTTC. Residues: CAISPGQGDYEQYF.